This T cell receptor beta chain came from a study of shared clonotypes between healthy human individuals. Study at large: Per-donor plates numbered three CD4 naive, three CD4 memory, two CD8 naive and one CD8 memory. Whole-study results and caveats: Rarefaction demonstrated incomplete sorted-subset sequencing despite large depth.

Comment on this clone: Its antigen is not identified.

Libraries were prepared by immunoSEQ multiplex PCR; TCRdb keeps only in-frame clonotypes and omits some of them. The data show roughly 1,600,000 clones, about 98.5% seen once. The TCR originated in a man younger than 40 in good health. The sequenced material came from naive CD4+ T cells sorted from blood. This sample's subset: CD45RA+ positively selected.

The CDR3 DNA is TGTGCCATCAGTGAGTCTTGGCAGACGAACACCGGGGAGCTGTTTTTT. Translated: CAISESWQTNTGELFF. V is TRBV10-3 and J is TRBJ2-2; no firm D call. Germline CDR1 and CDR2: ENHRY and SYGVKD. The CDR3 has 16 residues. With 0 bases removed from V and 0 bases from J, the gap between germline ends came to 8 bases.